This T cell receptor (beta chain) comes out of a study of molecular identifiers for immune sequencing clone quantification. As regards this clonotype: The junction and the germline gene differ at one end; a read error may be behind it.

This CDR3 spans 15 amino acids. Germline CDR1 SGHRS, CDR2 YFSETQ. MiXCR, run by TCRdb on the PCR reads, gives a single entry per CDR3 protein. This sample yields more than 450,000 distinct CDR3 sequences, of which about 26% are seen a single time; about 0.75% belongs to the top ten. The chain recombines TRBV5-1 with TRBJ2-3; no clear D gene. The sequence derives from a human donor in good health. Some libraries in this study had Jurkat cell RNA spiked in. Material: naive CD8+ T cells from blood, with Jurkat cell RNA spiked in. Stated subset: FACS-sorted CD8+CD4-CCR7+CD45RA+ naive T cells. The CDR3 here is CACSFFTGPTDTQYF. The CDR3 DNA reads TGCGCCTGCAGCTTTTTTACTGGGCCGACAGATACGCAGTATTTT.